This is a list of T cell receptor beta chains from one sample in a study of blood T cell repertoires in COVID-19. Data came from immunoSEQ multiplex PCR; TCRdb stores just in-frame clones and leaves some out. The repertoire holds hundreds of thousands of clones, about 79% seen once, with more than 9.5% in the top ten. Sequenced: peripheral blood. These TCRs come from an elderly woman with acute or convalescent COVID-19. CDR3s include the opening cysteine and the closing phenylalanine or tryptophan. Each record gives: clone size, D gene, J gene, CDR3 length, V gene, CDR3 protein, CDR3 DNA. A D gene is named only where the DNA matches it firmly. Only some rows state a clone size, as once, few, many or a class for expanded clones.

>NA|NA|TRBJ2-7|13|TRBV18
CASSPEAAGEQYF
TGTGCCAGCTCACCCGAGGCCGCGGGGGAGCAGTACTTC
>NA|NA|TRBJ2-1|15|TRBV6-2/TRBV6-3
CASSYSNARVNEQFF
TGTGCCAGCAGTTACTCGAACGCCAGGGTAAATGAGCAGTTCTTC
>NA|NA|TRBJ2-3|15|TRBV7-8
CASSLRTLSTDTQYF
TGTGCCAGCAGCCTACGGACATTAAGCACAGATACGCAGTATTTT
>NA|TRBD1|TRBJ1-3|17|TRBV18
CASSAGQGLSSGNTIYF
TGTGCCAGCTCAGCAGGACAGGGCCTAAGCTCTGGAAACACCATATATTTT
>NA|TRBD1|TRBJ1-2|16|TRBV9
CASSVGGGTGDYGYTF
TGTGCCAGCAGCGTAGGGGGAGGGACAGGGGACTATGGCTACACCTTC
>NA|NA|TRBJ2-4|13|TRBV12-3/TRBV12-4
CASSGLAKNIQYF
TGTGCCAGCAGTGGGCTAGCCAAAAACATTCAGTACTTC
>NA|NA|TRBJ2-3|13|TRBV24-1
CATSDPNTDTQYF
TGTGCCACCAGTGATCCTAACACAGATACGCAGTATTTT
>NA|NA|TRBJ1-3|15|TRBV11-2
CASSLGEVVGNTIYF
TGTGCCAGCAGCCTAGGGGAGGTGGTCGGAAACACCATATATTTT
>NA|TRBD1|TRBJ1-2|14|TRBV7-9
CASSPGGISYGYTF
TGTGCCAGCAGCCCAGGGGGCATCAGCTATGGCTACACCTTC
>NA|TRBD1|TRBJ1-1|15|TRBV6-6
CASSLGQGRNTEAFF
TGTGCCAGCAGTTTGGGACAGGGCAGGAACACTGAAGCTTTCTTT
>NA|NA|TRBJ1-3|14|TRBV5-1
CASSLEGVGNTIYF
TGCGCCAGCAGCTTGGAGGGGGTCGGAAACACCATATATTTT
>NA|NA|TRBJ1-5|15|TRBV7-7
CASSLEQGGNQPQHF
TGTGCTAGCAGCTTGGAACAGGGAGGCAATCAGCCCCAGCATTTT
>NA|TRBD1|TRBJ1-5|15|TRBV19
CASSTGQGGGEPQHF
TGTGCCAGTAGTACGGGACAGGGAGGAGGAGAGCCCCAGCATTTT
>NA|TRBD1|TRBJ1-5|15|TRBV2
CASSREGALNQPQHF
TGTGCCAGCAGTAGAGAGGGGGCTTTGAATCAGCCCCAGCATTTT
>NA|NA|TRBJ2-1|15|TRBV28
CASSLSKFSYNEQFF
TGTGCCAGCAGTCTGAGTAAATTCTCCTACAATGAGCAGTTCTTC
>NA|NA|TRBJ2-7|13|TRBV21-1
CASREGRSYEQYF
TGTGCCAGCCGGGAGGGTCGGTCCTACGAGCAGTACTTC
>few|NA|TRBJ2-4|14|TRBV5-6
CASSLDRVGNIQYF
TGTGCCAGCAGCTTGGACAGGGTCGGTAACATTCAGTACTTC
>NA|NA|TRBJ1-3|16|TRBV9
CASSVDTGSSGNTIYF
TGTGCCAGCAGCGTAGATACAGGGTCCTCTGGAAACACCATATATTTT
>NA|NA|TRBJ1-6|15|TRBV6-5
CASTRGSSYNSPLHF
TGTGCCAGCACCCGAGGGAGCTCCTATAATTCACCCCTCCACTTT